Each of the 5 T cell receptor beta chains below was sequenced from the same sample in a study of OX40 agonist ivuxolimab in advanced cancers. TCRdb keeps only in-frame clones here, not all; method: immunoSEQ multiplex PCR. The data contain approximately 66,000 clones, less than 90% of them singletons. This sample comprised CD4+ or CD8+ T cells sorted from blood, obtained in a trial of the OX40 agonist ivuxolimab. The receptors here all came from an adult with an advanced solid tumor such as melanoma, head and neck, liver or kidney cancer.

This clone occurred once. The CDR3 bases are TGTGCCAGCAGGTTATCAGGGGATTCGAATGGTGAGCAGTTCTTC. It encodes CASRLSGDSNGEQFF. The chain has TRBV2 and TRBJ2-1, with a possible D match to TRBD1 (6 bases). CDR1 is SNHLY, CDR2 FYNNEI, per germline. The germline V and J ends were trimmed by 6 bases and 9 bases, with 21 bases remaining between them. The CDR3 sequence is 15 residues long.

CDR3 DNA sequence: TGTGCCAGCAGTTTGGACACCCCCTACGAGCAGTACTTC. This sequence encodes CASSLDTPYEQYF. The rearrangement joins TRBV28 to TRBJ2-7, with D perhaps matching TRBD1 (5 bases). CDR3 size: 13 residues. V was clipped by 3 bases and J by 2 bases, with 8 bases between them. CDR1 and CDR2 from the germline V gene are MDHEN and SYDVKM.

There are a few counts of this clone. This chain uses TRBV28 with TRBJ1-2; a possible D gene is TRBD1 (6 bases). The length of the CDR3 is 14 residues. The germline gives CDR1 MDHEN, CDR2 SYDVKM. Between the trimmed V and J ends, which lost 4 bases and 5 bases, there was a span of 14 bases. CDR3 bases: TGTGCCAGCAGTTACCCCACAGGGCCATATGGCTACACCTTC. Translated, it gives CASSYPTGPYGYTF.

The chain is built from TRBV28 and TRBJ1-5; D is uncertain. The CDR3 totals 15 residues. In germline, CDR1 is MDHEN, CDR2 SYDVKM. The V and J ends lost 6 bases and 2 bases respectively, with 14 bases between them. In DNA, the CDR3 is TGTGCCAGCAGCCTTTCCTCAAGTGGCAATCAGCCCCAGCATTTT. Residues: CASSLSSSGNQPQHF.

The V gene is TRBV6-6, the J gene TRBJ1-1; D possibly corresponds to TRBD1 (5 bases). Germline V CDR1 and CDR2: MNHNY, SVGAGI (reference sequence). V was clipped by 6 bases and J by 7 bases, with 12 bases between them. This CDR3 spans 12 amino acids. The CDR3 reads CASSVRDGEAFF. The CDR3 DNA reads TGTGCCAGCAGCGTTCGGGACGGTGAAGCTTTCTTT.